This T cell receptor (beta chain) was profiled in a study of blood T cell repertoires in COVID-19. Study-wide background: Material from acute and convalescent COVID-19 was sourced from the United States, Italy and Spain.

How the authors handled the data: Amplification from reference gene primers served as the basis for estimated nucleated cell counts. Assay used: immunoSEQ multiplex PCR; TCRdb lists only in-frame clones, some missing. V and J calls plus clone size are reproduced from that table; the DNA served to infer D and trimming. The sample includes some 200,000 clones, approximately 85% of them seen just once. Those who participated ranged in age from roughly 18 to 90 years and resided in approximately 26 US areas. Two consecutive negative NP/OP PCR tests, clearance, or resolved symptoms defined Cohort 3 recovery. Material for sequencing was PBMCs or T cells enriched from blood (not recorded which). This sequence originates from a man aged 40-49 years who had recovered from COVID-19.

In DNA form, the CDR3 reads TGTGCCAGCAGCATAACGGCAGGGGAGAGGGAGACCCAGTACTTC. Amino acid sequence: CASSITAGERETQYF. This rearrangement joins TRBV7-8 to TRBJ2-5, with D maybe TRBD1 (6 bases). V shed 5 bases and J shed 5 bases, with 18 bases lying between them. The CDR3 contains 15 residues. CDR1 is SGHVS, CDR2 FQNEAQ, per germline.